This T cell receptor beta chain was identified in a study of shared clonotypes between healthy human individuals. Study-level information: Plates per donor: three CD4 naive, three CD4 memory, two CD8 naive, one CD8 memory. Findings and limits, study-wide: As a rule, naive subsets had a larger estimated richness than memory subsets. Several donors had 5% to 6% of their naive CD4 clonotypes in common.

Unmatched junction bases numbered 7, after V lost 1 base and J lost 2 bases. Germline CDR1 is SGHAT and CDR2 is FQDESV (reference sequence). This CDR3 spans 16 amino acids. Investigators spread the genomic DNA of each subset evenly over several immunoSEQ plates. The data were produced by immunoSEQ multiplex PCR, yet TCRdb's version contains in-frame clones alone and is incomplete. The sample lists 950,000 to 1,300,000 clones, about 77% occurring once. Details on this clone: The antigen remains undetermined.

Sequencing input: memory CD4+ T cells sorted from blood. Noted subset: CD45RA-negative fraction. The chain couples TRBV11-1 to TRBJ2-7; 8 nucleotides match TRBD1. This TCR was sampled from a man between 18 and 35 years old in good health. Here the CDR3 reads CASSLGPTGAPYEQYF. CDR3 DNA: TGTGCCAGCAGCTTAGGACCGACAGGGGCGCCCTACGAGCAGTACTTC.